This T cell receptor (beta chain) originates from a study of cytomegalovirus exposure and HLA in healthy donors. Findings and limits, study-wide: With high specificity and sensitivity, the classifier reportedly diagnosed cytomegalovirus status.

V was pared by 5 bases and J by 0 bases, with 4 bases of the junction left unmatched. The germline V gene has CDR1 WSHSY and CDR2 SAAADI. CDR3 length: 15 residues. The PCR was carried out with 60 Vbeta primers and 13 Jbeta primers. Libraries were prepared by immunoSEQ multiplex PCR; TCRdb keeps only in-frame clonotypes and omits some of them. The top ten clones hold 0.4% to 0.6% of a sample with under 250,000 clones, around 78% of them seen once. Turning to this clone: No antigen is known for it.

The chain couples TRBV10-2 to TRBJ2-1; TRBD2 matches 7 bases. This TCR derives from a boy aged 10-17 years in good health and CMV-seronegative. Specimen: PBMCs. CDR3 sequence: CASSKLASSYNEQFF. Written as DNA, the CDR3 is TGCGCCAGCAGTAAACTAGCGAGCTCCTACAATGAGCAGTTCTTC.